The 27 T cell receptor beta chains below all came from one sample that was sequenced in a study of blood T cells in healthy people across ages. A J-beta primer mix and a sample-barcoded 5' primer were used in a second PCR of roughly 6 to 11 cycles. TCRdb fed the 5' RACE reads into MiXCR, producing one record per CDR3 protein. The data contain about 1,600,000 distinct CDR3 sequences, approximately 38% of them singletons. The source material was blood. Receptors originate from a woman between 18 and 29 years old in good health.

This sequence joins TRBV9 and TRBJ1-2; tentatively, D is TRBD1 (6 bases). V lost 2 bases, J lost 2 bases, and 13 bases lay in between. The CDR3 contains 15 residues. In germline, CDR1 is SGDLS, CDR2 YYNGEE. CDR3 protein: CASSVVGAGNYGYTF. In nucleotides, the CDR3 is TGTGCCAGCAGCGTCGTGGGGGCCGGAAACTATGGCTACACCTTC.

This clonotype has a single count. The rearrangement uses TRBV2 and TRBJ1-1; D not resolved. The CDR3 runs 13 residues. V lost 7 bases and J 1 base, leaving 10 bases between the germline ends. Germline lookup yields CDR1 SNHLY and CDR2 FYNNEI. In nucleotides, the CDR3 is TGTGCCAGCAAAGGGTCACCGAACACTGAAGCTTTCTTT. It translates to CASKGSPNTEAFF.

This sequence joins TRBV7-9 and TRBJ2-1; TRBD1 matches at 10 bases. Germline-derived CDR1 and CDR2 are SEHNR and FQNEAQ (reference sequence). The CDR3 loop spans 17 amino acids. Germline trimming cut 5 bases from V and 0 bases from J; bases unmatched to any gene: 7. CDR3 in amino acids: CASSRGQGVISYNEQFF. CDR3 DNA: TGTGCCAGCAGCCGAGGACAGGGGGTGATCTCCTACAATGAGCAGTTCTTC. The complete variable domain, with remaining parts taken from reference TRBV7-9 and TRBJ2-1, reads DTGVSQNPRHKITKRGQNVTFRCDPISEHNRLYWYRQTLGQGPEFLTYFQNEAQLEKSRLLSDRFSAERPKGSFSTLEIQRTEQGDSAMYLCASSRGQGVISYNEQFFGPGTRLTVL.

The chain combines TRBV5-1 with TRBJ1-4, with a possible D match to TRBD1 (6 bases). Germline values: CDR1 SGHRS, CDR2 YFSETQ. The CDR3 covers 15 residues. Trimming removed 4 bases from V and 2 bases from J, with 12 bases in between. The CDR3 region has the DNA TGCGCCAGCAGCCCCATGGGGGGCACTAATGAAAAACTGTTTTTT. Translating it yields CASSPMGGTNEKLFF.

This chain uses TRBV12-3 or TRBV12-4 with TRBJ1-2; 7 bases match TRBD1. The CDR3 consists of 13 residues. After removal of 6 bases from V and 6 bases from J, the junction contained 7 bases not matched to a gene. CDR3 sequence: CASSPGTAHGYTF. The CDR3 DNA follows: TGTGCCAGCAGCCCGGGGACAGCTCATGGCTACACCTTC.

This clonotype was seen a handful of times. The rearrangement uses TRBV5-1 and TRBJ2-4; 7 positions agree with TRBD1. The V gene's germline CDR1 is SGHRS and CDR2 YFSETQ. V lost 4 bases and J lost 13; bases outside the gene matches: 5. This CDR3 comprises 11 residues. CDR3 sequence (DNA): TGCGCCAGCAGCAGACAGGGCGGGCAGTACTTC. This translates into CASSRQGGQYF.

This chain connects TRBV12-3 or TRBV12-4 to TRBJ2-2; D is unclear. Trimming removed 7 bases from V and 13 bases from J, with 13 bases in between. The CDR3 length is 11 residues. The CDR3 bases are TGTGCCAGCACCCAATTAGGATGGCTGTTTTTT. Translated, it gives CASTQLGWLFF.

V is TRBV2 and J is TRBJ2-1, with 7 bases aligning to TRBD2. V was pared by 4 bases and J by 12 bases, with 9 bases of the junction left unmatched. The CDR3 contains 13 residues. Germline assignment: CDR1 SNHLY and CDR2 FYNNEI. The DNA for the CDR3 is TGTGCCAGCAGTGTCGGACTAGGCGCATCGCAGTTCTTC. As protein: CASSVGLGASQFF.

This clonotype has more than one count but fewer than ten. J is TRBJ2-1 and V is TRBV30; perhaps TRBD1 as D (6 bases). Germline V gene lookup returns CDR1 GTSNPN and CDR2 SVGIG (reference sequence). The CDR3 is 13 residues long. Deletions cut 4 bases from V and 7 bases from J, with 14 bases between. DNA of the CDR3: TGTGCCTGGACTAAGGACAGAAGGAATGAGCAGTTCTTC. This encodes CAWTKDRRNEQFF.

The gene calls are TRBV6-4 and TRBJ1-2; the match to TRBD1 covers 8 bases. V was pared by 2 bases and J by 8 bases, with 13 bases of the junction left unmatched. Germline CDR1 and CDR2: MRHNA and SNTAGT. The CDR3 has 16 residues. CDR3 nucleotide sequence: TGTGCCAGCAGTGACACTGGACAGGGTTTCTCGGAAGGCTACACCTTC. Translating it yields CASSDTGQGFSEGYTF.

J is TRBJ1-1 and V is TRBV7-9; 8 bases are a match to TRBD1. The J segment lost 0 bases and the V segment lost 4 bases, leaving 16 bases of the junction unmatched. This CDR3 is built from 19 residues. The germline V gene encodes CDR1 SEHNR and CDR2 FQNEAQ (reference sequence). The chain's CDR3 is CASSSALTGQDHLNTEAFF. CDR3 DNA: TGTGCCAGCAGCTCAGCTTTGACGGGACAGGACCATTTGAACACTGAAGCTTTCTTT.

There are a few counts of this clonotype. This chain joins TRBV4-1 and TRBJ1-6, with D unclear. The V gene's germline CDR1 is MGHRA and CDR2 YSYEKL. V lost 4 bases and J 0 bases, leaving 13 bases between the germline ends. The CDR3 extends over 17 amino acids. CDR3 nucleotides: TGCGCCAGCAGCCTGATTGCCCAGAGCTCCTATAATTCACCCCTCCACTTT. This gives the protein CASSLIAQSSYNSPLHF.

The chain employs TRBV20-1 and TRBJ2-2; 10 positions match TRBD2. Germline CDR1 is DFQATT and CDR2 is SNEGSKA (reference sequence). This CDR3 spans 15 amino acids. Trimming removed 5 bases from V and 0 bases from J; junction bases left unmatched: 3. As DNA, the CDR3 is TGCAGTGCTCGGACTAGCGGTACGAACACCGGGGAGCTGTTTTTT. Protein: CSARTSGTNTGELFF.

The chain recombines TRBV30 with TRBJ1-4; TRBD1 matches 9 bases. V lost 3 bases and J lost 5; bases outside the gene matches: 10. The CDR3 spans 16 residues. The V gene's germline CDR1 is GTSNPN and CDR2 SVGIG (reference sequence). Here the CDR3 reads CAWRHPTGTGNEKLFF. The CDR3 nucleotides are TGTGCCTGGAGACATCCAACCGGGACAGGGAATGAAAAACTGTTTTTT. The full variable domain, in which reference TRBV30 and TRBJ1-4 provide the parts outside the CDR3, is SQTIHQWPATLVQPVGSPLSLECTVEGTSNPNLYWYRQAAGRGLQLLFYSVGIGQISSEVPQNLSASRPQDRQFILSSKKLLLSDSGFYLCAWRHPTGTGNEKLFFGSGTQLSVL.

This chain joins TRBV27 and TRBJ1-6; D not resolved. The CDR3 extends over 15 amino acids. V was clipped by 7 bases and J by 7 bases, with 17 bases between them. CDR1 is MNHEY, CDR2 SMNVEV, per germline (reference sequence). The CDR3 protein is CASILEGRRNSPLHF. Here the CDR3 DNA reads TGTGCCAGCATCCTAGAAGGACGGCGAAATTCACCCCTCCACTTT.

The CDR3 sequence: CASSHLQVGYTQYF. The CDR3 bases are TGTGCCAGCAGCCATCTACAGGTCGGGTATACGCAGTATTTT. The chain recombines TRBV3-1 with TRBJ2-3; the D gene is possibly TRBD1 (5 bases). The germline V and J ends were trimmed by 3 bases and 7 bases, with 14 bases remaining between them. The germline CDR1 and CDR2 sequences are LGHDT and YNNKEL (reference sequence). The CDR3 consists of 14 residues.

The CDR3 spells CASSARSEAFF. CDR3 DNA: TGTGCCAGCAGTGCACGGTCTGAAGCTTTCTTT. This chain links TRBV2 with TRBJ1-1; D not certain. The CDR3 contains 11 residues. With 4 bases removed from V and 6 bases from J, the gap between germline ends came to 6 bases. The germline V gene encodes CDR1 SNHLY and CDR2 FYNNEI.

This sequence joins TRBV6-1 and TRBJ1-4, with 7 nucleotides matching TRBD1. The CDR3 extends over 19 amino acids. The germline CDR1 and CDR2 sequences are MNHNS and SASEGT. The V segment lost 2 bases and the J segment 0 bases; nucleotides outside the gene matches: 12. The CDR3, as DNA: TGTGCCAGCAGTGAATTCTTCTTTTCTGGGACAGCAACTAATGAAAAACTGTTTTTT. Its protein is CASSEFFFSGTATNEKLFF.

In this sample, this clonotype turned up a few times. In DNA form, the CDR3 reads TGTGCTAGTGGCGGGACTAGCGGTTTCTACGAGCAGTACTTC. This sequence encodes CASGGTSGFYEQYF. This chain connects TRBV12-5 to TRBJ2-7, with 11 bases that match TRBD2. Germline assignment: CDR1 LGHNT and CDR2 FRNRAP. The CDR3 extends over 14 amino acids. V trimming: 6 bases; J trimming: 3 bases; junction bases outside the gene matches: 4.

This sequence joins TRBV25-1 and TRBJ2-1, with TRBD2 matching over 16 bases. The V segment lost 6 bases and the J segment 1 base; nucleotides outside the gene matches: 12. There are 20 residues in the CDR3. The germline V gene encodes CDR1 MGHDK and CDR2 SYGVNS. The CDR3 region is CASRSVGTSGGALSYNEQFF. As DNA, the CDR3 is TGTGCCAGCAGGTCCGTCGGGACTAGCGGGGGGGCCCTATCCTACAATGAGCAGTTCTTC.

V is TRBV12-3 or TRBV12-4 and J is TRBJ1-6; D not certain. The CDR3 loop spans 13 amino acids. The ends were cut back, 2 bases at V and 6 bases at J, with 5 bases in the middle. CDR3 sequence: CASSLPANSPLHF. For the CDR3, the DNA is TGTGCCAGCAGTTTACCGGCTAATTCACCCCTCCACTTT.

At least ten counts were recorded for this clonotype. The V gene is TRBV9, the J gene TRBJ2-7, with a tentative D call TRBD2 (5 bases). This CDR3 contains 15 residues. Germline CDR1 and CDR2: SGDLS and YYNGEE. V shed 0 bases and J shed 4 bases, with 14 bases lying between them. The CDR3 bases are TGTGCCAGCAGCGTAGGGGAGCTTGAGTTTTACGAGCAGTACTTC. This codes for CASSVGELEFYEQYF.

This clonotype has just a few counts. The genes are TRBV12-3 or TRBV12-4 and TRBJ1-1; D uncertain. The CDR3 totals 14 residues. V dropped 5 bases and J dropped 1 base, with 11 bases sitting between them. The CDR3 is CASSPTDGNTEAFF. The CDR3, as DNA: TGTGCCAGCAGTCCGACGGACGGGAACACTGAAGCTTTCTTT.

V usage is TRBV5-1 and J usage is TRBJ1-2; 11 nucleotides agree with TRBD1. V gave up 4 bases and J gave up 0 bases; unmatched junction bases: 17. Per the germline V gene, CDR1 is SGHRS and CDR2 is YFSETQ. The length of the CDR3 is 20 residues. The CDR3 loop reads CASSRTGGASGLLANYGYTF. The DNA of the CDR3 is TGCGCCAGCAGCCGGACAGGGGGCGCCTCGGGTCTGTTAGCTAACTATGGCTACACCTTC.

The chain has TRBV7-2 and TRBJ1-5; D gene unclear. Trimming removed 1 base at V and 3 bases at J, with 13 bases between. In germline, CDR1 is SGHTA, CDR2 FQGNSA. The CDR3 has 16 residues. As DNA, the CDR3 is TGTGCCAGCAGCTTAGGAGGCGGTGCTACCAATCAGCCCCAGCATTTT. Encoded protein: CASSLGGGATNQPQHF.

V is TRBV12-3 or TRBV12-4 and J is TRBJ2-3; TRBD2 matches 16 bases. This CDR3 contains 21 residues. V was pared by 0 bases and J by 1 base, with 10 bases of the junction left unmatched. The CDR3 nucleotides are TGTGCCAGCAGTTTAGCGCGGAGGGGACTAGCGGGAGGGATGGGCACAGATACGCAGTATTTT. As protein: CASSLARRGLAGGMGTDTQYF.

This clonotype was observed many times. The chain employs TRBV5-5 and TRBJ1-2; maybe TRBD1 (5 bases). The CDR3 runs to 17 residues. V shed 0 bases and J shed 0 bases, with 15 bases lying between them. Germline V lookup: CDR1 SGHKS, CDR2 YYEKEE (reference sequence). As DNA, the CDR3 is TGTGCCAGCAGCTTGGATTTATGGGGGGGAACTAACTATGGCTACACCTTC. Residues: CASSLDLWGGTNYGYTF.